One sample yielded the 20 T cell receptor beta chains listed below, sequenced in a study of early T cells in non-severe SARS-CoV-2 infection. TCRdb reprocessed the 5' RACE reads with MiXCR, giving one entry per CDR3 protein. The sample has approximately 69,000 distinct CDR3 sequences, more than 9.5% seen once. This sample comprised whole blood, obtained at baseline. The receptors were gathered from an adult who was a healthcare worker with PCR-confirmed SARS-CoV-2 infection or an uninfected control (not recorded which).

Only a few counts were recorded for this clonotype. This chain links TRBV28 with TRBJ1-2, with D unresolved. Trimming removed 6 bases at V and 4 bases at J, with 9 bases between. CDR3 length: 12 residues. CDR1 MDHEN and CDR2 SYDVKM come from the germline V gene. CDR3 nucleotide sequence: TGTGCCAGCAGGTCGGGGTTCTATGGCTACACCTTC. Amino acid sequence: CASRSGFYGYTF.

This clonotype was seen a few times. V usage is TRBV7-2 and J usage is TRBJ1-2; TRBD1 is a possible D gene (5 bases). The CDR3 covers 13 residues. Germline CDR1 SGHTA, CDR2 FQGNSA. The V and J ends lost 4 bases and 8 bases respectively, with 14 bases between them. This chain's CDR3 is CASSSNRFRGYTF. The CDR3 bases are TGTGCCAGCAGCTCTAACAGGTTTCGGGGCTACACCTTC.

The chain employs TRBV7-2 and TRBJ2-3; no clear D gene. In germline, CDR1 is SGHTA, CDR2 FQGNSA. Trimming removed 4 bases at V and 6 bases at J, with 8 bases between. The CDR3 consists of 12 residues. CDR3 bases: TGTGCCAGCAGCTCACAGAGGGATACGCAGTATTTT. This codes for CASSSQRDTQYF.

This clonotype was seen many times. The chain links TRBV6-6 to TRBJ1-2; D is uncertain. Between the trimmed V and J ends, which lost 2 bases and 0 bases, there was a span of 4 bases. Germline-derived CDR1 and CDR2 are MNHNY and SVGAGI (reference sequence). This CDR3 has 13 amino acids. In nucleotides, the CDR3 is TGTGCCAGCAGTTACAGGGCTAACTATGGCTACACCTTC. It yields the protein CASSYRANYGYTF.

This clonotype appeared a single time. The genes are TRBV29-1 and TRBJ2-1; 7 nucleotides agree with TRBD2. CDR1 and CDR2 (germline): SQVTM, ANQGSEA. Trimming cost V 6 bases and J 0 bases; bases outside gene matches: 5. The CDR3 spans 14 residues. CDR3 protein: CSVALAVSYNEQFF. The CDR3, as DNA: TGCAGCGTCGCCCTAGCGGTCTCCTACAATGAGCAGTTCTTC.

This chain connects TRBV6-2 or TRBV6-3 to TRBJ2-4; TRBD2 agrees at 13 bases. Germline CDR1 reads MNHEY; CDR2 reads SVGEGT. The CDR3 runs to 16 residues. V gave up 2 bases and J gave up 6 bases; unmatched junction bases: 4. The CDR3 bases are TGTGCCAGCAGTTACCCCTGGACTAGCGGGAGAAACATTCAGTACTTC. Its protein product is CASSYPWTSGRNIQYF.

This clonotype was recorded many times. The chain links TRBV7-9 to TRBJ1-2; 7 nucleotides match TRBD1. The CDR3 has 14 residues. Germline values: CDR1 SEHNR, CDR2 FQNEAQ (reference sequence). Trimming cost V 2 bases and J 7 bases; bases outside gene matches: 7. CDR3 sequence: CASSLSPHRGGYTF. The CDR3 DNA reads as TGTGCCAGCAGCTTATCTCCCCACAGGGGTGGCTACACCTTC.

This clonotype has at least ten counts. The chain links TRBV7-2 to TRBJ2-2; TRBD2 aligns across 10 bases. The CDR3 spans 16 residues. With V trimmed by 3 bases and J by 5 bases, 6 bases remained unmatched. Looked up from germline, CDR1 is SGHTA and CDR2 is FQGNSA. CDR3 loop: CASSFSTSGVTGELFF. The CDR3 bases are TGTGCCAGCAGCTTTTCAACTAGCGGGGTAACCGGGGAGCTGTTTTTT.

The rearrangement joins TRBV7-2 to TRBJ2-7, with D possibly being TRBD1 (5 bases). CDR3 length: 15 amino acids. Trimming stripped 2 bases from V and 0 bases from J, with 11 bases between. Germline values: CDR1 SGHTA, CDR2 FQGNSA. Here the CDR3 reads CASSLRVGASYEQYF. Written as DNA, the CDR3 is TGTGCCAGCAGCTTAAGGGTAGGGGCCTCCTACGAGCAGTACTTC.

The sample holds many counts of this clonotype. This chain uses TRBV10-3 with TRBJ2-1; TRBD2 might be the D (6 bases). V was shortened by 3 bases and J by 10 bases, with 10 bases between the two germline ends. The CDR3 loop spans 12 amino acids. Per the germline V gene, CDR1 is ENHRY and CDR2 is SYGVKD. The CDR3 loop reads CAISEPSGEQFF. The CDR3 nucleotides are TGTGCCATCAGTGAACCCAGCGGGGAGCAGTTCTTC.

The CDR3 region is CASRATGTEVEAFF. The CDR3 nucleotides read TGTGCCAGCAGGGCGACAGGGACCGAAGTTGAAGCTTTCTTT. This chain joins TRBV12-3 or TRBV12-4 and TRBJ1-1; 7 bases are shared with TRBD1. Trimming cost V 6 bases and J 7 bases; bases outside gene matches: 11. The CDR3 contains 14 residues.

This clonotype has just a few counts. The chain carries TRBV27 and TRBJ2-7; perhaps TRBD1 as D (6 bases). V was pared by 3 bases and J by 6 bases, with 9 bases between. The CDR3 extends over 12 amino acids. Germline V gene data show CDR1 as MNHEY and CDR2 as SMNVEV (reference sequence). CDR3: CASSFPRGEQYF. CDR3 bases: TGTGCCAGCAGTTTTCCCAGGGGCGAGCAGTACTTC.

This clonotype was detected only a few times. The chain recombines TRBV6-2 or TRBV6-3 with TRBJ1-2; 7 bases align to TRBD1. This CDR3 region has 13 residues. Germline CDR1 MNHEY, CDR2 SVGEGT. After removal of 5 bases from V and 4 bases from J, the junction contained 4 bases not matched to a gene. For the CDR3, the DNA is TGTGCCAGCAGTCGCGACAGGGTCTATGGCTACACCTTC. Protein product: CASSRDRVYGYTF.

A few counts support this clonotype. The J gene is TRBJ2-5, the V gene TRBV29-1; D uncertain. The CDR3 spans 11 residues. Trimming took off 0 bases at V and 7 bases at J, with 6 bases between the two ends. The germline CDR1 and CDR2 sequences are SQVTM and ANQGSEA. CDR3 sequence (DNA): TGCAGCGTTGAAGATACAGCGACCCAGTACTTC. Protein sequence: CSVEDTATQYF.

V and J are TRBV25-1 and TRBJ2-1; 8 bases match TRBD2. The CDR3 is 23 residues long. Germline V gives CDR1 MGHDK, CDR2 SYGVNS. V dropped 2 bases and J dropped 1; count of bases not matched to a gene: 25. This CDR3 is CASSEIDPNSGTRIPSSYNEQFF. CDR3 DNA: TGTGCCAGCAGTGAAATTGATCCAAACTCCGGGACTAGGATCCCCTCTTCCTACAATGAGCAGTTCTTC. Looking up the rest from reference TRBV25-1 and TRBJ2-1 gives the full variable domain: EADIYQTPRYLVIGTGKKITLECSQTMGHDKMYWYQQDPGMELHLIHYSYGVNSTEKGDLSSESTVSRIRTEHFPLTLESARPSHTSQYLCASSEIDPNSGTRIPSSYNEQFFGPGTRLTVL.

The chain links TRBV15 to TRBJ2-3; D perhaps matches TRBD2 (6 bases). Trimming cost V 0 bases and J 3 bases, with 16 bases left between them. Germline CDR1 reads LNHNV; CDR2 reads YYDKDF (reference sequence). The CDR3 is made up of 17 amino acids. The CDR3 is CATSRDRTGARTDTQYF. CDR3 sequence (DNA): TGTGCCACCAGCAGAGATCGGACGGGAGCACGGACAGATACGCAGTATTTT.

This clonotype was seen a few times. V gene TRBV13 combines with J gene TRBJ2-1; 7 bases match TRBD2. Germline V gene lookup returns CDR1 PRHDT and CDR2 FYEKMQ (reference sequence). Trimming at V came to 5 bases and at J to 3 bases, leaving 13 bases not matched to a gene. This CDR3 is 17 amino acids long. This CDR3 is CASSDVKAGGFYNEQFF. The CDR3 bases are TGTGCCAGCAGCGATGTAAAGGCCGGGGGGTTCTACAATGAGCAGTTCTTC.

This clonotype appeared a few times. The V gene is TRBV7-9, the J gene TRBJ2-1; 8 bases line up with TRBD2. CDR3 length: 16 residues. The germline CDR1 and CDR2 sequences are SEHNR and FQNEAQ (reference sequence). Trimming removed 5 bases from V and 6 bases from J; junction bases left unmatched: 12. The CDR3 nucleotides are TGTGCCAGCAGCCCCCAGGGGAGCGGGGGTACCAATGAGCAGTTCTTC. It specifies CASSPQGSGGTNEQFF. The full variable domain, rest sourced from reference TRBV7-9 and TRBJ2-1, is DTGVSQNPRHKITKRGQNVTFRCDPISEHNRLYWYRQTLGQGPEFLTYFQNEAQLEKSRLLSDRFSAERPKGSFSTLEIQRTEQGDSAMYLCASSPQGSGGTNEQFFGPGTRLTVL.

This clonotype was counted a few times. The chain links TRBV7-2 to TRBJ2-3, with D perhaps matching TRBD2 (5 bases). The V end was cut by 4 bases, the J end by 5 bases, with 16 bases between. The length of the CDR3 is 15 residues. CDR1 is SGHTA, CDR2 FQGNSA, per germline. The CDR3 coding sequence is TGTGCCAGCAGCTCCCAAGAGGGAGCCAGAGATACGCAGTATTTT. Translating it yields CASSSQEGARDTQYF.

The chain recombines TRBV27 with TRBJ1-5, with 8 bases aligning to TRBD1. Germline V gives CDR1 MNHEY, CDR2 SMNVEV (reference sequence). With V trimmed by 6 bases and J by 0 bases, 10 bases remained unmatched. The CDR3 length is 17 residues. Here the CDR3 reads CASSPRGRGYSNQPQHF. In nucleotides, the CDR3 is TGTGCCAGCAGCCCCAGGGGGCGAGGTTATAGCAATCAGCCCCAGCATTTT.